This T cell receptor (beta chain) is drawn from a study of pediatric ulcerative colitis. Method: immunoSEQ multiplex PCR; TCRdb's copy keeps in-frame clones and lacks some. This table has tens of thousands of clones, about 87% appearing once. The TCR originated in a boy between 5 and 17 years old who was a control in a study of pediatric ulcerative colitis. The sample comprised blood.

The CDR3 here is CASSRDSQETQYF. Written as DNA, the CDR3 is TGTGCCAGCAGTCGGGACTCCCAAGAGACCCAGTACTTC. The chain couples TRBV7-9 to TRBJ2-5; D possibly corresponds to TRBD2 (6 bases). In germline, CDR1 is SEHNR, CDR2 FQNEAQ (reference sequence). This CDR3 spans 13 amino acids. V was clipped by 6 bases and J by 1 base, with 9 bases between them.